These 16 T cell receptor beta chains came from one sample sequenced in a study of OX40 agonist ivuxolimab in advanced cancers. Using immunoSEQ multiplex PCR, the repertoire was profiled, and TCRdb retains in-frame clones only, with some absent. Here the sample spans about 82,000 clones, under 95% being singletons. The input for sequencing was CD4+ or CD8+ T cells sorted from blood, taken in a trial of the OX40 agonist ivuxolimab. The receptor source for this set is an adult with an advanced solid tumor such as melanoma, head and neck, liver or kidney cancer.

The chain uses TRBV4-3 and TRBJ2-2; tentatively, D is TRBD1 (5 bases). Germline values: CDR1 LGHNA, CDR2 YSLEER. V lost 7 bases to trimming and J lost 1 base, with 10 bases between them. The CDR3 sequence is 14 residues long. CDR3: CASTLQVNTGELFF. CDR3 bases: TGCGCCAGCACCCTACAGGTGAACACCGGGGAGCTGTTTTTT.

V gene TRBV9 combines with J gene TRBJ2-3; D might be TRBD2 (6 bases). Between the trimmed V and J ends, which lost 4 bases and 1 base, there was a span of 16 bases. The CDR3 runs 16 residues. The germline CDR1 and CDR2 sequences are SGDLS and YYNGEE. The CDR3 spells CASSSASVPGTDTQYF. In nucleotides, the CDR3 is TGTGCCAGCAGCTCCGCTAGCGTACCTGGCACAGATACGCAGTATTTT.

This chain uses TRBV10-1 with TRBJ2-1; 9 positions agree with TRBD1. Germline V gene sequence: CDR1 WNHNN, CDR2 SYGVQD (reference sequence). V shed 1 base and J 0 bases; nucleotides not matched to a gene: 7. The length of the CDR3 is 18 residues. The CDR3 loop is CASSEWDREKNSYNEQFF. The CDR3 bases are TGCGCCAGCAGTGAGTGGGACAGGGAAAAGAACTCCTACAATGAGCAGTTCTTC.

The J gene is TRBJ2-7, the V gene TRBV5-1, with D perhaps TRBD1 (7 bases). Germline values: CDR1 SGHRS, CDR2 YFSETQ. This CDR3 has 14 amino acids. V gave up 5 bases and J gave up 12 bases, with 24 bases separating them. CDR3 DNA sequence: TGCGCCAGCAGAACCGGGACAGTTCCTCAAGCGGGGTACTTC. Protein sequence: CASRTGTVPQAGYF.

V gene TRBV27 combines with J gene TRBJ2-1; D unclear. Germline V gene data show CDR1 as MNHEY and CDR2 as SMNVEV (reference sequence). This CDR3 contains 13 residues. V lost 6 bases, J lost 3 bases, and 9 bases lay in between. The CDR3 DNA follows: TGTGCCAGCAGCCACTACCACTACAATGAGCAGTTCTTC. Translating it yields CASSHYHYNEQFF.

This clone was found once. V usage is TRBV25-1 and J usage is TRBJ1-1; D not resolved. This CDR3 region has 13 residues. From germline, CDR1 is MGHDK and CDR2 SYGVNS. Trimming stripped 8 bases from V and 2 bases from J, with 12 bases between. The CDR3 loop is CASPDVPNTEAFF. As DNA, the CDR3 is TGTGCCAGCCCTGACGTTCCTAACACTGAAGCTTTCTTT.

V gene TRBV5-4 combines with J gene TRBJ2-5; possibly TRBD2 for D (5 bases). CDR3 size: 14 residues. CDR1 and CDR2 (germline): SGHNT, YYREEE (reference sequence). The ends were cut back, 2 bases at V and 4 bases at J, with 12 bases in the middle. This CDR3 is CASSFPGSSETQYF. The CDR3 bases are TGTGCCAGCAGCTTTCCGGGGTCGTCAGAGACCCAGTACTTC.

This chain uses TRBV7-3 with TRBJ2-1; TRBD1 might be the D (5 bases). V was trimmed by 5 bases and J by 6 bases, leaving 17 bases between them. This CDR3 is 15 amino acids long. Germline CDR1 and CDR2: SGHTA and FQGTGA. CDR3 residues: CASSPVGQGLNEQFF. DNA for the CDR3: TGTGCCAGCAGCCCCGTGGGGCAGGGTCTCAATGAGCAGTTCTTC.

The genes are TRBV25-1 and TRBJ2-1; D is possibly TRBD2 (6 bases). The V gene's germline CDR1 is MGHDK and CDR2 SYGVNS. V lost 2 bases, J lost 12 bases, and 26 bases lay in between. The CDR3 is made up of 17 amino acids. CDR3 DNA: TGTGCCAGCAGTGAAATCGGGATGGGGACTTCTACATATGCGCAGTTCTTC. The encoded protein is CASSEIGMGTSTYAQFF. The full variable domain, completed using reference TRBV25-1 and TRBJ2-1, is EADIYQTPRYLVIGTGKKITLECSQTMGHDKMYWYQQDPGMELHLIHYSYGVNSTEKGDLSSESTVSRIRTEHFPLTLESARPSHTSQYLCASSEIGMGTSTYAQFFGPGTRLTVL.

The chain is built from TRBV7-2 and TRBJ2-7, with TRBD2 matching 7 bases. This CDR3 contains 15 residues. V was pared by 2 bases and J by 2 bases, with 6 bases of the junction left unmatched. CDR1 is SGHTA and CDR2 is FQGNSA in the germline V gene. The CDR3 here is CASSLLREMAYEQYF. CDR3 in DNA: TGTGCCAGCAGCTTATTGCGGGAGATGGCCTACGAGCAGTACTTC.

The chain employs TRBV5-4 and TRBJ2-7, with 9 positions matching TRBD1. V lost 4 bases and J lost 3; bases outside the gene matches: 8. Germline CDR1 and CDR2: SGHNT and YYREEE (reference sequence). The CDR3 is made up of 15 amino acids. The CDR3 DNA reads TGTGCCAGCAGCCAGGGACAGGGTAGGAACTACGAGCAGTACTTC. Translation gives CASSQGQGRNYEQYF.

This chain connects TRBV2 to TRBJ2-2; 11 nucleotides match TRBD2. J lost 7 bases, V lost 6 bases, and 4 bases had no gene match. Per germline, CDR1 SNHLY and CDR2 FYNNEI. This CDR3 comprises 14 residues. As DNA, the CDR3 is TGTGCCAGCAGGCTAGCGGGAGGCAACGGGGAGCTGTTTTTT. Amino acids: CASRLAGGNGELFF.

The V call is TRBV7-2, the J call TRBJ2-5; D gene ambiguous. V was shortened by 1 base and J by 5 bases, with 11 bases between the two germline ends. Germline CDR1 is SGHTA and CDR2 is FQGNSA. The CDR3 length is 14 residues. CDR3: CASSLVKHMETQYF. The CDR3 coding sequence is TGTGCCAGCAGCTTAGTCAAGCATATGGAGACCCAGTACTTC.

This sequence joins TRBV5-6 and TRBJ2-6, with D perhaps matching TRBD1 (5 bases). CDR1 and CDR2 (germline): SGHDT, YYEEEE. Trimming stripped 1 base from V and 2 bases from J, with 13 bases between. The CDR3 extends over 17 amino acids. The CDR3 reads CASSLWAGLTGANVLTF. In DNA, the CDR3 is TGTGCCAGCAGCTTGTGGGCAGGGCTCACTGGGGCCAACGTCCTGACTTTC.

The chain is built from TRBV4-3 and TRBJ1-4; D gene uncertain. Looked up from germline, CDR1 is LGHNA and CDR2 is YSLEER. Deletions cut 0 bases from V and 7 bases from J, with 12 bases between. The CDR3 runs to 15 residues. The CDR3 reads CASSQDQLNLEKLFF. The DNA of the CDR3 is TGCGCCAGCAGCCAAGATCAACTAAACCTTGAAAAACTGTTTTTT.

V and J are TRBV6-5 and TRBJ2-2; D gene unclear. CDR3 length: 13 residues. Trimming removed 4 bases at V and 6 bases at J, with 9 bases between. Germline V CDR1 and CDR2: MNHEY, SVGAGI. This CDR3 is CASSSPRPGELFF. DNA of the CDR3: TGTGCCAGCAGTTCCCCCCGCCCCGGGGAGCTGTTTTTT.